Listed here are 8 T cell receptor beta chains from one sample, sequenced in a study of blood T cell repertoires in COVID-19. Repertoires were generated with immunoSEQ multiplex PCR, while TCRdb's copy carries only in-frame clones and drops some. The repertoire holds approximately 290,000 clones, roughly 88% seen once, with approximately 4% in the top ten. The sequenced sample was PBMCs or T cells enriched from blood (not recorded which). These receptors originate from a young woman who had recovered from COVID-19.

The CDR3 sequence: CASSRIQSANEKLFF. The CDR3 nucleotides read TGTGCCAGCAGCCGAATACAGTCGGCTAATGAAAAACTGTTTTTT. The gene calls are TRBV7-9 and TRBJ1-4; no clear D. CDR1 SEHNR and CDR2 FQNEAQ come from the germline V gene (reference sequence). V was cut by 5 bases and J by 3 bases, with 13 bases left in between. The CDR3 consists of 15 residues.

This chain links TRBV15 with TRBJ1-5; 12 positions match TRBD1. The junction had 7 bases not matched to a gene; V was cut back by 1 base and J by 0 bases. CDR1 is LNHNV and CDR2 is YYDKDF in the germline V gene (reference sequence). The CDR3 is 19 residues long. The CDR3 reads CATSRGGTGGEYSNQPQHF. The CDR3 coding sequence is TGTGCCACCAGCAGAGGCGGGACAGGGGGCGAATATAGCAATCAGCCCCAGCATTTT.

The chain has TRBV18 and TRBJ1-5, with D perhaps TRBD1 (5 bases). With 6 bases removed from V and 2 bases from J, the gap between germline ends came to 11 bases. CDR3 length equals 14 residues. The V gene's germline CDR1 is KGHSH and CDR2 LQKENI. The CDR3 is CASSQGDGNQPQHF. The CDR3 coding sequence is TGTGCCAGCTCCCAGGGTGATGGCAATCAGCCCCAGCATTTT.

This chain links TRBV7-6 with TRBJ1-2; the D gene is possibly TRBD1 (5 bases). The CDR3 has 15 amino acids. From germline, CDR1 is SGHVS and CDR2 FNYEAQ. Trimming took 1 base from V and 4 from J, leaving 13 bases between them. CDR3 bases: TGTGCCAGCAGCTTAGATTCGGGGGGTGGCTATGGCTACACCTTC. Encoded protein: CASSLDSGGGYGYTF.

This chain links TRBV9 with TRBJ2-7; 7 bases align to TRBD2. This CDR3 contains 14 residues. Germline V gene data show CDR1 as SGDLS and CDR2 as YYNGEE. V gave up 4 bases and J gave up 3 bases; unmatched junction bases: 7. In DNA, the CDR3 is TGTGCCAGCAGCCCAAGGGACTACCTCTACGAGCAGTACTTC. It encodes CASSPRDYLYEQYF.

The genes are TRBV27 and TRBJ2-7, with TRBD1 identical over 8 bases. V shed 5 bases, J shed 2 bases, and the junction held 11 bases outside the gene matches. Germline V CDR1 and CDR2: MNHEY, SMNVEV (reference sequence). This CDR3 has 16 residues. The CDR3 protein is CASSPLAGTGPYEQYF. DNA for the CDR3: TGTGCCAGCAGTCCCTTGGCCGGGACAGGACCCTACGAGCAGTACTTC.

The CDR3: CASSRGSPLTGTEAFF. CDR3 DNA: TGTGCCAGCAGCCGCGGAAGCCCGCTTACGGGGACTGAAGCTTTCTTT. The chain uses TRBV11-2 and TRBJ1-1; no reliable D call. Trimming took 5 bases from V and 5 from J, leaving 21 bases between them. The CDR3 covers 16 residues. Germline V CDR1 and CDR2: SGHAT, FQNNGV.

The V call is TRBV6-5, the J call TRBJ2-2; the match to TRBD1 covers 7 bases. In germline, CDR1 is MNHEY, CDR2 SVGAGI. The CDR3 loop spans 15 amino acids. Trimming cost V 11 bases and J 0 bases; bases outside gene matches: 9. The DNA of the CDR3 is TGTGCCCGCCTAGGACAGGTCGCGAACACCGGGGAGCTGTTTTTT. Protein sequence: CARLGQVANTGELFF.